This T cell receptor (beta chain) originates from a study of cytotoxic CD8 clonotypes in ibrutinib-treated CLL. Study summary: Among patients, 24 responded partially and 2 completely; approximately 15 then stayed remitted and around 12 progressed after median about 68 months. Median treatment time before response sampling was 12 months, range 6 to 36.

V dropped 2 bases and J dropped 5 bases, with 4 bases sitting between them. This CDR3 is built from 12 residues. The germline CDR1 and CDR2 sequences are MRHNA and SNTAGT. Only in-frame clones appear in the TCRdb table, and some are missing; sequencing was by immunoSEQ multiplex PCR. The sample has more than 200,000 clones, approximately 70% seen once. The TCR originated in a human donor with chronic lymphocytic leukemia. The V gene is TRBV6-4, the J gene TRBJ1-5; D remains unclear. Source: PBMCs, taken after 12 months of ibrutinib treatment. The CDR3 bases are TGTGCCAGCAGTGACAATGATCAGCCCCAGCATTTT. Its protein product is CASSDNDQPQHF.